The sample holds a few counts of the clone carrying this T cell receptor (beta chain). Its specificity is unknown. The sample is drawn from a study of cytotoxic CD8 clonotypes in ibrutinib-treated CLL. Germline CDR1 is LNHDA and CDR2 is SQIVND (reference sequence). This CDR3 comprises 16 residues. Trimming took off 3 bases at V and 2 bases at J, with 11 bases between the two ends. Study-wide results and limits: Higher clonality was seen at ibrutinib response and a return toward baseline at progression.

Some clones are missing from TCRdb's copy, which holds only in-frame ones; the method was immunoSEQ multiplex PCR. The sample lists 20,000 to 30,000 clones, roughly 62% occurring once. The V and J genes are TRBV19 and TRBJ2-6; D perhaps matches TRBD1 (5 bases). The starting material was PBMCs, obtained after 24 months of ibrutinib treatment. The TCR originated in a human donor with chronic lymphocytic leukemia. As DNA, the CDR3 is TGTGCCAGTAGTATGGGATCGACAGCTGGGGCCAACGTCCTGACTTTC. Its translation is CASSMGSTAGANVLTF.